A single sample gave rise to the 14 T cell receptor beta chains below, sequenced in a study of cytomegalovirus exposure and HLA in healthy donors. The PCR contained 60 Vbeta and 13 Jbeta primers. Measured with immunoSEQ multiplex PCR; TCRdb has only the in-frame clones, and not every one. Among 6,500 to 8,000 clones listed, roughly 51% were seen once. The sample comprised PBMCs. The receptors come from a man aged 25 to 40 in good health and CMV-seropositive.

This clone showed up just once. The gene calls are TRBV18 and TRBJ2-5; D gene ambiguous. Trimming shortened V by 2 bases and J by 6 bases, and 10 bases separated the two germline ends. Germline loops: CDR1 KGHSH, CDR2 LQKENI. CDR3 length: 13 amino acids. CDR3 DNA: TGTGCCAGCTCACCAGAGTTAGTAAAGACCCAGTACTTC. Translation: CASSPELVKTQYF. The complete variable domain, with remaining parts taken from reference TRBV18 and TRBJ2-5, reads NAGVMQNPRHLVRRRGQEARLRCSPMKGHSHVYWYRQLPEEGLKFMVYLQKENIIDESGMPKERFSAEFPKEGPSILRIQQVVRGDSAAYFCASSPELVKTQYFGPGTRLLVL.

V usage is TRBV7-2 and J usage is TRBJ2-7; possibly TRBD1 for D (6 bases). This CDR3 has 14 amino acids. Germline V lookup: CDR1 SGHTA, CDR2 FQGNSA. Trimming left V 4 bases short and J 1 base short, with 11 bases between. The CDR3 region has the DNA TGTGCCAGCAGCTCTAACAGGGTTTCCTACGAGCAGTACTTC. Its protein product is CASSSNRVSYEQYF.

The CDR3 DNA reads as TGTGCCAGCAGCTTCCGACAGGGGTCGTCCTACAATGAGCAGTTCTTC. Protein product: CASSFRQGSSYNEQFF. J is TRBJ2-1 and V is TRBV5-4; 8 bases are a match to TRBD1. The ends lost 2 bases at V and 1 base at J; junction bases unmatched: 5. CDR3 length equals 16 residues. The germline CDR1 and CDR2 sequences are SGHNT and YYREEE (reference sequence).

The rearrangement links TRBV9 to TRBJ2-1, with TRBD2 matching 8 bases. The CDR3 length is 15 residues. The trim removed 4 bases at V and 6 bases at J, leaving 9 bases unmatched. CDR1 and CDR2 from the germline V gene are SGDLS and YYNGEE. CDR3 nucleotides: TGTGCCAGCAGCCCTTTACCGGGACTAGGCAATGAGCAGTTCTTC. Its protein is CASSPLPGLGNEQFF. Filled out from reference TRBV9 and TRBJ2-1, the complete variable domain reads DSGVTQTPKHLITATGQRVTLRCSPRSGDLSVYWYQQSLDQGLQFLIQYYNGEERAKGNILERFSAQQFPDLHSELNLSSLELGDSALYFCASSPLPGLGNEQFFGPGTRLTVL.

The V gene is TRBV7-2, the J gene TRBJ2-2, with a weak D call TRBD1 (5 bases). The CDR3 totals 16 residues. Germline CDR1 is SGHTA and CDR2 is FQGNSA. Trimming pared 4 bases from V and 0 bases from J, leaving 12 bases between. The chain's CDR3 is CASSSQGAANTGELFF. CDR3 bases: TGTGCCAGCAGCTCACAAGGGGCAGCGAACACCGGGGAGCTGTTTTTT. Full variable domain (remainder filled in from reference TRBV7-2 and TRBJ2-2): GAGVSQSPSNKVTEKGKDVELRCDPISGHTALYWYRQSLGQGLEFLIYFQGNSAPDKSGLPSDRFSAERTGGSVSTLTIQRTQQEDSAVYLCASSSQGAANTGELFFGEGSRLTVL.

The chain couples TRBV30 to TRBJ1-1; D perhaps matches TRBD1 (6 bases). Trimming removed 2 bases at V and 10 bases at J, with 17 bases between. Germline assignment: CDR1 GTSNPN and CDR2 SVGIG (reference sequence). The CDR3 covers 13 residues. Here the CDR3 reads CAWSQKGGTRAFF. CDR3 sequence (DNA): TGTGCCTGGAGTCAAAAGGGGGGGACAAGAGCTTTCTTT. Looking up the rest from reference TRBV30 and TRBJ1-1 gives the full variable domain: SQTIHQWPATLVQPVGSPLSLECTVEGTSNPNLYWYRQAAGRGLQLLFYSVGIGQISSEVPQNLSASRPQDRQFILSSKKLLLSDSGFYLCAWSQKGGTRAFFGQGTRLTVV.

The gene calls are TRBV29-1 and TRBJ1-2; D gene unclear. The germline V and J ends were trimmed by 2 bases and 3 bases, with 4 bases remaining between them. This CDR3 has 11 residues. Germline V lookup: CDR1 SQVTM, CDR2 ANQGSEA. This CDR3 is CSVETDYGYTF. In nucleotides, the CDR3 is TGCAGCGTTGAAACAGACTATGGCTACACCTTC.

Here the CDR3 reads CASGDRHYEQYF. The CDR3 DNA follows: TGTGCCAGCGGCGACAGGCATTACGAGCAGTACTTC. V is TRBV5-6 and J is TRBJ2-7; D is possibly TRBD1 (6 bases). Trimming left V 7 bases short and J 4 bases short, with 12 bases between. The length of the CDR3 is 12 residues. From germline, CDR1 is SGHDT and CDR2 YYEEEE.

V is TRBV25-1 and J is TRBJ1-2, with TRBD1 matching over 8 bases. This CDR3 comprises 14 residues. J lost 8 bases, V lost 2 bases, and 7 bases had no gene match. Germline V gene sequence: CDR1 MGHDK, CDR2 SYGVNS. DNA of the CDR3: TGTGCCAGCAGTGAACAGGGGGCTGTTTGGGGCTACACCTTC. Encoded protein: CASSEQGAVWGYTF.

This clone was counted between two and nine times. The chain links TRBV25-1 to TRBJ2-3; TRBD1 is a possible D gene (5 bases). The V gene's germline CDR1 is MGHDK and CDR2 SYGVNS. The length of the CDR3 is 13 residues. V was clipped by 7 bases and J by 0 bases, with 8 bases between them. The CDR3 nucleotides read TGTGCCAGCATAGGGGCCAGCACAGATACGCAGTATTTT. Its translation is CASIGASTDTQYF. The variable domain in full, with the rest retrieved from reference TRBV25-1 and TRBJ2-3, is EADIYQTPRYLVIGTGKKITLECSQTMGHDKMYWYQQDPGMELHLIHYSYGVNSTEKGDLSSESTVSRIRTEHFPLTLESARPSHTSQYLCASIGASTDTQYFGPGTRLTVL.

The chain links TRBV7-6 to TRBJ2-1; D is uncertain. Germline CDR1 SGHVS, CDR2 FNYEAQ. The CDR3 consists of 13 residues. Trimming took off 6 bases at V and 7 bases at J, with 13 bases between the two ends. CDR3 loop: CASSPGGMNEQFF. The CDR3 DNA follows: TGTGCCAGCAGTCCCGGCGGTATGAATGAGCAGTTCTTC.

The chain uses TRBV11-3 and TRBJ2-7, with 10 bases aligning to TRBD2. J was trimmed by 5 bases and V by 5 bases; bases with no gene match: 9. Germline CDR1 SGHNT, CDR2 YENEEA. The CDR3 loop spans 15 amino acids. CDR3: CASSDRSGRAHEQYF. In nucleotides, the CDR3 is TGTGCCAGCAGCGATCGGAGCGGGAGGGCCCACGAGCAGTACTTC.

This clone was recorded once. This chain connects TRBV29-1 to TRBJ2-7; D might be TRBD1 (6 bases). V dropped 1 base and J dropped 1 base, with 8 bases sitting between them. CDR3 length: 13 amino acids. Germline V gene sequence: CDR1 SQVTM, CDR2 ANQGSEA. CDR3 loop: CSVEGTASYEQYF. The CDR3 DNA follows: TGCAGCGTTGAAGGGACAGCTTCCTACGAGCAGTACTTC.

The CDR3 loop is CSVVVGTGGSFF. The CDR3 nucleotides read TGCAGCGTTGTAGTAGGGACAGGGGGTTCTTTCTTT. The chain recombines TRBV29-1 with TRBJ1-1; 11 nucleotides agree with TRBD1. CDR1 is SQVTM and CDR2 is ANQGSEA in the germline V gene. The CDR3 consists of 12 residues. The V gene end was trimmed by 4 bases and the J gene end by 12 bases; junction bases not matched to a gene: 7.